This T cell receptor beta chain derives from a study of PD-1 blockade in classical Hodgkin lymphoma. The table came from immunoSEQ multiplex PCR; TCRdb's copy has only in-frame clones and leaves some out. The sample lists about 29,000 clones, about 81% occurring once. V lost 4 bases to trimming and J lost 4 bases, with 8 bases between them. The CDR3 length is 13 residues. The V gene's germline CDR1 is SNHLY and CDR2 FYNNEI. All patients relapsed after autologous stem cell transplantation, and brentuximab vedotin exposure varied. General study points: There was a significant rise in CD4+ TCR diversity by C4D1, with no such rise for CD8+. Prior therapy or disease activity may underlie the repertoire differences, whose causes remain undefined.

This clone appeared a few times. Its antigen is not known. The J gene is TRBJ2-1, the V gene TRBV2; D is undetermined. This TCR derives from a human donor with classical Hodgkin lymphoma. The material was peripheral blood mononuclear cells (PBMCs), obtained before the second cycle of nivolumab. The DNA of the CDR3 is TGTGCCAGCAGTGTTGGGATATACAATGAGCAGTTCTTC. Protein sequence: CASSVGIYNEQFF.